The rows below give T cell receptor beta chains drawn from one sample of a study of human T cells and chemical hapten exposure. From the RACE reads, TCRdb called clonotypes with MiXCR, one entry per CDR3 protein. The sample shows 65,000 to 95,000 distinct CDR3 sequences, 6.5% to 8.5% of them seen only once. The sample in question was whole blood, obtained in connection with sensitization to the hapten diphenylcyclopropenone (DPC). The receptors come from a woman younger than 45 with alopecia areata. Some clones in this sample may be carry-over from other donors' samples. Both conserved end residues are part of each CDR3. Each record gives: V gene, J gene, CDR3 protein.

V gene: TRBV19; J gene: TRBJ1-5; CDR3 protein: CASTPGQGSNQPQHF
V gene: TRBV12-3/TRBV12-4; J gene: TRBJ1-1; CDR3 protein: CASSLGVVTEAFF
V gene: TRBV7-3; J gene: TRBJ2-2; CDR3 protein: CASSHSRANTGELFF
V gene: TRBV5-1; J gene: TRBJ1-6; CDR3 protein: CASTLRPTTNSPLHF
V gene: TRBV7-2; J gene: TRBJ2-3; CDR3 protein: CASSLGGGCPDTQYF
V gene: TRBV25-1; J gene: TRBJ2-5; CDR3 protein: CASSAGIQETQYF
V gene: TRBV2; J gene: TRBJ2-3; CDR3 protein: CASRIRLGDTQYF
V gene: TRBV7-6; J gene: TRBJ1-1; CDR3 protein: CASSLGRVGDEAFF
V gene: TRBV30; J gene: TRBJ1-4; CDR3 protein: CAWSLRQGGGEKLFF
V gene: TRBV6-5; J gene: TRBJ2-7; CDR3 protein: CASSYSSVIAEQYF
V gene: TRBV6-5; J gene: TRBJ2-7; CDR3 protein: CASSYSGLAGAHRPNVQYF
V gene: TRBV29-1; J gene: TRBJ2-1; CDR3 protein: CSVLGPAAGNEQFF
V gene: TRBV6-5; J gene: TRBJ2-3; CDR3 protein: CASSYSTDQTTDTQYF
V gene: TRBV9; J gene: TRBJ1-1; CDR3 protein: CASSGTGLNTEAFF
V gene: TRBV6-5; J gene: TRBJ1-2; CDR3 protein: CASSRGQPSNYGYTF
V gene: TRBV6-6; J gene: TRBJ2-7; CDR3 protein: CASTLGTGYSYEQYF
V gene: TRBV2; J gene: TRBJ1-5; CDR3 protein: CASSEPVDRYSNQPQHF
V gene: TRBV7-9; J gene: TRBJ1-2; CDR3 protein: CASSLGLDYGYTF
V gene: TRBV7-6; J gene: TRBJ2-4; CDR3 protein: CASSLGGPAWGGNIQYF
V gene: TRBV2; J gene: TRBJ2-3; CDR3 protein: CASSELGFSTDTQYF
V gene: TRBV6-5; J gene: TRBJ1-6; CDR3 protein: CASSYSTDGNNSPLHF
V gene: TRBV3-1; J gene: TRBJ1-2; CDR3 protein: CASSQGSRGCTF
V gene: TRBV3-1; J gene: TRBJ2-7; CDR3 protein: CASSHPDSSYEQYF
V gene: TRBV11-2; J gene: TRBJ2-6; CDR3 protein: CASSSRAHSGANVLTF
V gene: TRBV18; J gene: TRBJ1-4; CDR3 protein: CASSPGVGEKLFF
V gene: TRBV3-1; J gene: TRBJ1-1; CDR3 protein: CASSPYYNRNTEAFF